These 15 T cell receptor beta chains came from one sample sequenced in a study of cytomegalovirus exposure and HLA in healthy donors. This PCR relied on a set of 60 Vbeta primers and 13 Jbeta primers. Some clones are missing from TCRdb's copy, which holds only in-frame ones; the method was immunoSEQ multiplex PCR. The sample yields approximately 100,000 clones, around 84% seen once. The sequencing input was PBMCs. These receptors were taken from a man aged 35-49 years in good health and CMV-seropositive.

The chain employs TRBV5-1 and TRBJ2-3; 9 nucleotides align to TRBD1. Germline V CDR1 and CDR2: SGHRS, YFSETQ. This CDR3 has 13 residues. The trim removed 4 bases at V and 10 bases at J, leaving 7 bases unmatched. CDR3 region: CASSPGQGGAQYF. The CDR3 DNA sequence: TGCGCCAGCAGCCCGGGACAGGGTGGAGCGCAGTATTTT.

CDR3 sequence: CASSPRTSGYEQFF. The CDR3 coding sequence is TGTGCCAGCAGCCCCCGGACTAGTGGGTATGAGCAGTTCTTC. V gene TRBV9 combines with J gene TRBJ2-1; 7 bases agree with TRBD2. The CDR3 covers 14 residues. Germline loops: CDR1 SGDLS, CDR2 YYNGEE. Unmatched junction bases numbered 9, after V lost 4 bases and J lost 8 bases. Using reference TRBV9 and TRBJ2-1 for the parts outside the CDR3, the full variable domain is DSGVTQTPKHLITATGQRVTLRCSPRSGDLSVYWYQQSLDQGLQFLIQYYNGEERAKGNILERFSAQQFPDLHSELNLSSLELGDSALYFCASSPRTSGYEQFFGPGTRLTVL.

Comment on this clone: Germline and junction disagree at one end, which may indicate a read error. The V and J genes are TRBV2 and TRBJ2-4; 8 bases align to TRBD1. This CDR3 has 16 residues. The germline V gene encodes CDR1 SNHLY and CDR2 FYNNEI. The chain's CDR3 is CASSEGQGEAKNIQYF. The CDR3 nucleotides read TGTGCCAGCAGCGAAGGACAGGGCGAGGCCAAAAACATTCAGTACTTC.

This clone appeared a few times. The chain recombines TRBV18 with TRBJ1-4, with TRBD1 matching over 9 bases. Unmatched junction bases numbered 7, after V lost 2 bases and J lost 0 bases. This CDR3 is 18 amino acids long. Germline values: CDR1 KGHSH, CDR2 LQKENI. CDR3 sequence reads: CASSPSGTGYATNEKLFF. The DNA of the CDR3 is TGTGCCAGCTCACCATCCGGGACAGGGTATGCAACTAATGAAAAACTGTTTTTT. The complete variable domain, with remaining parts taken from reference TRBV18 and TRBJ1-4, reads NAGVMQNPRHLVRRRGQEARLRCSPMKGHSHVYWYRQLPEEGLKFMVYLQKENIIDESGMPKERFSAEFPKEGPSILRIQQVVRGDSAAYFCASSPSGTGYATNEKLFFGSGTQLSVL.

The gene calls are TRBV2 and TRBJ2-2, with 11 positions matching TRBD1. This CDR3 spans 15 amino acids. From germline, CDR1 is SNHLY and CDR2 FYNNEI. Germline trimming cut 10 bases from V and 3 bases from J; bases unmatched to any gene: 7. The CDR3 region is CATNKGQGDTGELFF. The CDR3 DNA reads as TGTGCCACCAACAAGGGACAGGGGGACACCGGGGAGCTGTTTTTT.

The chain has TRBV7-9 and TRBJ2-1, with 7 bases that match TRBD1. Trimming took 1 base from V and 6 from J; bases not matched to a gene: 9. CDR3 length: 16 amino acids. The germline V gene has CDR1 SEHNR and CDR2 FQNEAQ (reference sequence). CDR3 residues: CASSLVGQSPSNEQFF. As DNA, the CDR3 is TGTGCCAGCAGCTTAGTGGGACAGTCCCCTAGCAATGAGCAGTTCTTC. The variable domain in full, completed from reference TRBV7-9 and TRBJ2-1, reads DTGVSQNPRHKITKRGQNVTFRCDPISEHNRLYWYRQTLGQGPEFLTYFQNEAQLEKSRLLSDRFSAERPKGSFSTLEIQRTEQGDSAMYLCASSLVGQSPSNEQFFGPGTRLTVL.

The CDR3 region is CASSLTGNGNSPLHF. Here the CDR3 DNA reads TGTGCCAGCAGTTTAACAGGAAATGGTAATTCACCCCTCCACTTT. This chain uses TRBV28 with TRBJ1-6; D perhaps matches TRBD1 (5 bases). There are 15 residues in the CDR3. Germline V gene sequence: CDR1 MDHEN, CDR2 SYDVKM. Trimming took 2 bases from V and 6 from J, leaving 11 bases between them.

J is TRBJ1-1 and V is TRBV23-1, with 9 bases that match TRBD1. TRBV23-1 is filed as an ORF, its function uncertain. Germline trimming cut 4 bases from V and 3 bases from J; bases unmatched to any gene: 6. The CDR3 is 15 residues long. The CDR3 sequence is CASSPHRGRDTEAFF. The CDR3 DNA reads TGCGCCAGCAGTCCCCACAGGGGGCGCGACACTGAAGCTTTCTTT.

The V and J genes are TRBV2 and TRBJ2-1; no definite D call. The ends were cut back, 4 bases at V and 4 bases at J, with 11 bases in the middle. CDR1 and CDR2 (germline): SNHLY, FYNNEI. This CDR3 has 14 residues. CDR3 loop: CASSGQLDYNEQFF. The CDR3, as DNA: TGTGCCAGCAGTGGTCAGCTAGATTACAATGAGCAGTTCTTC.

CDR3 sequence (DNA): TGTGCCAGCAGCCCGCGAGGGCTAGCGGGAGGGAGCACAGATACGCAGTATTTT. Translation gives CASSPRGLAGGSTDTQYF. The chain links TRBV7-2 to TRBJ2-3; TRBD2 agrees at 12 bases. Germline CDR1 reads SGHTA; CDR2 reads FQGNSA. V lost 5 bases to trimming and J lost 0 bases; unmatched junction nucleotides: 9. This CDR3 has 18 residues.

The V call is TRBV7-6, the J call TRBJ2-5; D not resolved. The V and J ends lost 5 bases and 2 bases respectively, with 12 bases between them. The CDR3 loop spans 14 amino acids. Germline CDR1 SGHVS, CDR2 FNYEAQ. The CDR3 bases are TGTGCCAGCAGCCCAACGGGTCGACAAGAGACCCAGTACTTC. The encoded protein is CASSPTGRQETQYF.

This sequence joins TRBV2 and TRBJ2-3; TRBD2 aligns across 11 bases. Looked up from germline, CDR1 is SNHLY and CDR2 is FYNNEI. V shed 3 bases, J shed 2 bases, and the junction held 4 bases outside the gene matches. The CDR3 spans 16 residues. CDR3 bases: TGTGCCAGCAGTGACGGGACTAGCGGTTTCACAGATACGCAGTATTTT. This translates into CASSDGTSGFTDTQYF.

The CDR3 bases are TGTGCCAGCAGCTCCTTTGACGGGTGTGAGCAGTTCTTC. As protein: CASSSFDGCEQFF. The rearrangement links TRBV9 to TRBJ2-1; no clear D. Germline V gene data show CDR1 as SGDLS and CDR2 as YYNGEE. Deletions cut 4 bases from V and 9 bases from J, with 14 bases between. The length of the CDR3 is 13 residues.

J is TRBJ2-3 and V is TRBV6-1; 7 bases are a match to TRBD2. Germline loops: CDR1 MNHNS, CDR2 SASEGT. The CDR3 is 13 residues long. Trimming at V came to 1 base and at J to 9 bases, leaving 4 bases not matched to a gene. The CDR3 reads CASSEGMGGTQYF. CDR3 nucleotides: TGTGCCAGCAGTGAAGGGATGGGGGGGACGCAGTATTTT.

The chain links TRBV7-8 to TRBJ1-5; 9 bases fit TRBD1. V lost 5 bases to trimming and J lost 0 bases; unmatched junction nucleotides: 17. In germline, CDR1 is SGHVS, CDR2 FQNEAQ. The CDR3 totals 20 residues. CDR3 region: CASSPRLTGGAGNSNQPQHF. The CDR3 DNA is TGTGCCAGCAGCCCGCGCCTCACAGGGGGCGCGGGAAATAGCAATCAGCCCCAGCATTTT.